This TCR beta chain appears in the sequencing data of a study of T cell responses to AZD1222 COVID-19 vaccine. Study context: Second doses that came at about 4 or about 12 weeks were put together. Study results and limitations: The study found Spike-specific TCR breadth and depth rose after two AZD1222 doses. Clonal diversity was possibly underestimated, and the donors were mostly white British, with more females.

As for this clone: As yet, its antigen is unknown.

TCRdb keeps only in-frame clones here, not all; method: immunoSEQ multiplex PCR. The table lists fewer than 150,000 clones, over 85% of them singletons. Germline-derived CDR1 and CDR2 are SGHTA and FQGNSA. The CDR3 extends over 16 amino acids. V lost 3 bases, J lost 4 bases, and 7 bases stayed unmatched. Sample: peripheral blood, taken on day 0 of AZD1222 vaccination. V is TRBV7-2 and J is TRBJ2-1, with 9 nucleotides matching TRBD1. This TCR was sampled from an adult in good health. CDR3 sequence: CASSFLRDRAYNEQFF. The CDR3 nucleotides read TGTGCCAGCAGCTTTCTCCGGGACAGGGCTTACAATGAGCAGTTCTTC. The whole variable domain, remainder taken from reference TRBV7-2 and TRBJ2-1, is GAGVSQSPSNKVTEKGKDVELRCDPISGHTALYWYRQSLGQGLEFLIYFQGNSAPDKSGLPSDRFSAERTGGSVSTLTIQRTQQEDSAVYLCASSFLRDRAYNEQFFGPGTRLTVL.